The TCR beta chain described here comes from a study of control samples from healthy donors and cancer patients. The protocol was immunoSEQ multiplex PCR, while the TCRdb copy is restricted to in-frame clones and leaves out a portion. The sample has about 130,000 clones, about 93% seen once. The germline V and J ends were trimmed by 5 bases and 6 bases, with 20 bases remaining between them. The CDR3 sequence is 15 residues long. Germline loops: CDR1 MDHEN, CDR2 SYDVKM. The sequencing input was blood. The TCR sequence derives from a man in his forties or fifties in good health. The chain uses TRBV28 and TRBJ2-7; D not resolved. Here the CDR3 reads CASSHRKTGSSEQYF. CDR3 nucleotides: TGTGCCAGCAGTCACCGTAAGACCGGTTCTTCCGAGCAGTACTTC. Variable domain in full (rest from reference TRBV28 and TRBJ2-7): DVKVTQSSRYLVKRTGEKVFLECVQDMDHENMFWYRQDPGLGLRLIYFSYDVKMKEKGDIPEGYSVSREKKERFSLILESASTNQTSMYLCASSHRKTGSSEQYFGPGTRLTVT.